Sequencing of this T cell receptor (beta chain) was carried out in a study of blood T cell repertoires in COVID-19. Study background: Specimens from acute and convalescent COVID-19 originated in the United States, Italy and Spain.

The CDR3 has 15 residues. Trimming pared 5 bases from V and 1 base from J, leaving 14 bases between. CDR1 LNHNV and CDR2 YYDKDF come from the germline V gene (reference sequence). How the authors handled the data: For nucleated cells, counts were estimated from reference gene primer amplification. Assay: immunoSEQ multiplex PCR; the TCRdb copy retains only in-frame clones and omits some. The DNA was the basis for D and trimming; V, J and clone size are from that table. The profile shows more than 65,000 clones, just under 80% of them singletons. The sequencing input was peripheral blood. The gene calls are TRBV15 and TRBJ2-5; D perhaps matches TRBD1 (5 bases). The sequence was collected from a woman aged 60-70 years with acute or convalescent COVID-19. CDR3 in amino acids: CATSGKRQGQETQYF. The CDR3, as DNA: TGTGCCACCAGCGGGAAGAGGCAGGGCCAAGAGACCCAGTACTTC.